Listed below are T cell receptor beta chains from one sample, sequenced in a study of T cell repertoires in cytomegalovirus infection. TCRdb analysed the reads with MiXCR anew, one entry per CDR3 protein. The sample includes around 900,000 distinct CDR3 sequences, roughly a third of them seen just once. These receptors have no known antigen. The source material was cultured CD8+ T cells from PBMCs, sampled from culture after CMV antigen stimulation. Receptor source: a human donor in good health (CMV status not recorded). Some clones in this sample may be carry-over from other donors' samples. Both conserved end residues are part of each CDR3. The D gene is left open where the match is weak. Size is omitted from some rows. Given values are once, few, many or a class for expanded clones.

V gene: TRBV11-2
J gene: TRBJ2-2
D gene: NA
clone size: NA
CDR3 DNA: TGTGCCAGCAGCCACCGGGAGGGGACAGGGTTGACCGGGGAGCTGTTTTTT
CDR3 protein: CASSHREGTGLTGELFF

V gene: TRBV12-3/TRBV12-4
J gene: TRBJ2-3
D gene: NA
clone size: NA
CDR3 DNA: TGTGCCAGCAGTTTCACGGGCCCTGAGGATACGCAGTATTTT
CDR3 protein: CASSFTGPEDTQYF

V gene: TRBV6-5
J gene: TRBJ2-3
D gene: NA
clone size: NA
CDR3 DNA: TGTGCCAGCAGTTACCGGCCTAGCACAGATACGCAGTATTTT
CDR3 protein: CASSYRPSTDTQYF

V gene: TRBV7-9
J gene: TRBJ2-5
D gene: TRBD2
clone size: many
CDR3 DNA: TGTGCCAGCAGCACTACTAGCGGGGGGGCTTGGGAGACCCAGTACTTC
CDR3 protein: CASSTTSGGAWETQYF

V gene: TRBV19
J gene: TRBJ1-1
D gene: NA
clone size: once
CDR3 DNA: TGTGCCAGTAGCTCATTATCAGGGGTTACTGAAGCTTTCTTT
CDR3 protein: CASSSLSGVTEAFF

V gene: TRBV10-3
J gene: TRBJ1-1
D gene: NA
clone size: NA
CDR3 DNA: TGTGCCATCAGTCCGATTCAGGAAATGAACACTGAAGCTTTCTTT
CDR3 protein: CAISPIQEMNTEAFF

V gene: TRBV27
J gene: TRBJ2-7
D gene: NA
clone size: NA
CDR3 DNA: TGTGCCAGCAGTTTATCGCGGGACACCACCTACGAGCAGTACTTC
CDR3 protein: CASSLSRDTTYEQYF

V gene: TRBV5-6
J gene: TRBJ2-5
D gene: NA
clone size: NA
CDR3 DNA: TGTGCCAGCAGCTTGGTAGAGTTGGAGACCCAGTACTTC
CDR3 protein: CASSLVELETQYF

V gene: TRBV6-2/TRBV6-3
J gene: TRBJ1-1
D gene: NA
clone size: NA
CDR3 DNA: TGTGCCAGCAGTTATACCTCGAAAGGGGCGACCGGTTGTTTT
CDR3 protein: CASSYTSKGATGCF

V gene: TRBV7-9
J gene: TRBJ2-3
D gene: NA
clone size: few
CDR3 DNA: TGTGCCAGCAGCTTCGACAGGGAGGTAGATACGCAGTATTTT
CDR3 protein: CASSFDREVDTQYF

V gene: TRBV7-9
J gene: TRBJ2-2
D gene: NA
clone size: NA
CDR3 DNA: TGTGCCAGCAGCAGTCGAAAGGAGAGTCGAAACACCGGGGAGCTGATTTTT
CDR3 protein: CASSSRKESRNTGELIF

V gene: TRBV9
J gene: TRBJ2-3
D gene: TRBD2
clone size: few
CDR3 DNA: TGTGCCAGCAGCGCGACTAGCGGGAGCACAGATACGCAGTATTTT
CDR3 protein: CASSATSGSTDTQYF

V gene: TRBV19
J gene: TRBJ1-5
D gene: NA
clone size: NA
CDR3 DNA: TGTGCCAGTCGGGGCTGGGCGGGTTCTCCCCAGCATTTT
CDR3 protein: CASRGWAGSPQHF

V gene: TRBV2
J gene: TRBJ2-4
D gene: TRBD2
clone size: NA
CDR3 DNA: TGTGCCAGCAATCGACGCGGGAGGGTGAACATTCAGTACTTC
CDR3 protein: CASNRRGRVNIQYF